Listed here are 9 T cell receptor beta chains from one sample, sequenced in a study of T cells in women clearing cervical HPV infection. Repertoires were generated with immunoSEQ multiplex PCR, while TCRdb's copy carries only in-frame clones and drops some. There are tens of thousands of clones in the sample, with roughly 8.4% held by the top ten. Source material: blood buffy coat. The receptor source for this set is a woman between 18 and 70 years old with a cervical HPV16 infection that either progressed to CIN3+ or cleared (not recorded which).

The CDR3 is CASTLTGPMNTEAFF. CDR3 bases read: TGTGCCAGCACGCTGACAGGGCCAATGAACACTGAA. This chain links TRBV27 with TRBJ1-1; TRBD1 agrees at 7 bases. The read halts 3 residues ahead of the CDR3 end, with the missing end drawn from the germline J gene. Trimming at V came to 7 bases and at J to 0 bases, leaving 8 bases not matched to a gene. There are 15 residues in the CDR3. From germline, CDR1 is MNHEY and CDR2 SMNVEV (reference sequence).

For this clone: With the read ending 3 residues before the CDR3 end, the germline J gene is used to fill in that end. The chain carries TRBV20-1 and TRBJ1-4; 8 bases fit TRBD1. CDR1 and CDR2 from the germline V gene are DFQATT and SNEGSKA (reference sequence). This CDR3 has 13 residues. Unmatched junction bases numbered 7, after V lost 5 bases and J lost 8 bases. The CDR3 here is CSAVDRAQEKLFF. Incomplete CDR3 DNA: TGCAGTGCTGTGGACAGGGCTCAGGAAAAA.

On this clone itself: The read gets to within 3 residues of the CDR3 end, and the germline J gene fills in the rest. This sample also contains other DNA sequences that code for the same CDR3. The V and J genes are TRBV30 and TRBJ1-3, with D unclear. V lost 2 bases to trimming and J lost 4 bases, with 15 bases between them. Germline V gene data show CDR1 as GTSNPN and CDR2 as SVGIG (reference sequence). The CDR3 has 15 residues. The sequenced part of the CDR3 DNA is TGTGCCTGGAGTAACGGGGTCGGTTCGGGAAACACC. Protein sequence: CAWSNGVGSGNT. The whole CDR3 protein is CAWSNGVGSGNTIYF.

Remarks on this clone: The CDR3 end is not reached by the read, which stops 3 residues before it; the germline J gene fills it in. The chain joins TRBV4-2 to TRBJ2-1; 12 nucleotides line up with TRBD2. V trimming: 0 bases; J trimming: 5 bases; junction bases outside the gene matches: 2. Germline CDR1 and CDR2: LGHNA and YNFKEQ. This CDR3 has 16 residues. The covered CDR3 bases are TGTGCCAGCAGCCAAGATCTAGCGGGAGGGCACAATGAG. Its translation is CASSQDLAGGHNE. The complete CDR3 sequence is CASSQDLAGGHNEQFF.

Turning to this clone: The CDR3 end lies 3 residues beyond the end of the read and is filled in from the germline J gene. The chain couples TRBV7-9 to TRBJ1-2, with D possibly matching TRBD1 (5 bases). Per the germline V gene, CDR1 is SEHNR and CDR2 is FQNEAQ (reference sequence). The CDR3 sequence is 14 residues long. Incomplete CDR3 DNA: TGTGCCAGCAGCTTACAGGGCAGGGAAAGGGGC. It translates to CASSLQGRERG. The entire CDR3 is CASSLQGRERGYTF.

Note on this clone: The sequenced fragment ends 3 residues before the CDR3 boundary, so the rest is inferred from the germline J gene. The rearrangement uses TRBV5-1 and TRBJ1-2; D is undetermined. The CDR3 covers 13 residues. Germline assignment: CDR1 SGHRS and CDR2 YFSETQ. With 4 bases removed from V and 0 bases from J, the gap between germline ends came to 7 bases. CDR3 DNA (partial): TGCGCCAGCAGCCTCGCGGCTAACTATGGC. Translating it yields CASSLAANYG. The whole CDR3 sequence reads CASSLAANYGYTF. The whole variable domain, filled in from reference TRBV5-1 and TRBJ1-2, reads KAGVTQTPRYLIKTRGQQVTLSCSPISGHRSVSWYQQTPGQGLQFLFEYFSETQRNKGNFPGRFSGRQFSNSRSEMNVSTLELGDSALYLCASSLAANYGYTFGSGTRLTVV.

Notes on this clone: The read is 3 residues too short to cover the CDR3 end, so that end is filled in from the germline J gene. The V call is TRBV5-1, the J call TRBJ2-5, with D perhaps TRBD2 (6 bases). Trimming shortened V by 1 base and J by 2 bases, and 12 bases separated the two germline ends. Per germline, CDR1 SGHRS and CDR2 YFSETQ. The CDR3 covers 15 residues. Partial CDR3 DNA: TGCGCCAGCAGCTTGTTGTTAGCGGAGCAAGAGACC. It yields the protein CASSLLLAEQET. The entire CDR3 protein is CASSLLLAEQETQYF. The whole variable domain, filled in from reference TRBV5-1 and TRBJ2-5, reads KAGVTQTPRYLIKTRGQQVTLSCSPISGHRSVSWYQQTPGQGLQFLFEYFSETQRNKGNFPGRFSGRQFSNSRSEMNVSTLELGDSALYLCASSLLLAEQETQYFGPGTRLLVL.

On this clone itself: The read gets to within 3 residues of the CDR3 end, and the germline J gene fills in the rest. The V call is TRBV13, the J call TRBJ2-5; TRBD2 agrees at 12 bases. Germline V CDR1 and CDR2: PRHDT, FYEKMQ (reference sequence). V was pared by 5 bases and J by 4 bases, with 11 bases of the junction left unmatched. The CDR3 is 17 amino acids. The CDR3 loop is CASSRGTLAGGRETQYF. Partial CDR3 DNA: TGTGCCAGCAGCCGAGGGACTCTAGCGGGGGGGCGAGAGACC.

Worth noting for this clone: The missing CDR3 end, 3 residues past where the read stops, is filled in from the germline J gene. The rearrangement joins TRBV6-2 or TRBV6-3 to TRBJ2-1, with D maybe TRBD1 (6 bases). Germline CDR1 and CDR2: MNHEY and SVGEGT. There are 16 residues in the CDR3. The ends were cut back, 5 bases at V and 4 bases at J, with 18 bases in the middle. The CDR3 loop is CASSHQGQGFYNEQFF. The part of the CDR3 DNA that was read is TGTGCCAGCAGTCACCAGGGGCAGGGGTTTTACAATGAG.